The 10 T cell receptor beta chains given below trace back to one sample, sequenced in a study of radiotherapy plus CTLA-4 blockade in lung cancer. Sequencing used immunoSEQ multiplex PCR; TCRdb keeps in-frame clones, though not all of them. The table has 45,000 to 60,000 clones, approximately 78% seen once. Sequences were derived from peripheral blood, sampled from a patient treated with radiotherapy plus ipilimumab. These receptors came from a human donor with non-small cell lung cancer who had stable disease on radiotherapy plus ipilimumab.

The chain recombines TRBV10-2 with TRBJ2-7; 10 positions match TRBD2. This CDR3 is 14 amino acids long. Trimming cost V 6 bases and J 4 bases; bases outside gene matches: 6. The V gene's germline CDR1 is WSHSY and CDR2 SAAADI. CDR3 loop: CASRSPSGSYEQYF. The CDR3 coding sequence is TGCGCCAGCAGATCCCCTAGCGGGAGTTACGAGCAGTACTTC.

The gene calls are TRBV7-2 and TRBJ2-1; maybe TRBD2 (5 bases). The CDR3 runs 15 residues. Deletions cut 4 bases from V and 0 bases from J, with 10 bases between. Germline CDR1 and CDR2: SGHTA and FQGNSA. The CDR3 DNA follows: TGTGCCAGCAGCTCTAGCTCCAGCTCCTACAATGAGCAGTTCTTC. Translated: CASSSSSSSYNEQFF.

The chain joins TRBV19 to TRBJ2-7; 14 bases map to TRBD2. V was pared by 5 bases and J by 5 bases, with 11 bases of the junction left unmatched. Looked up from germline, CDR1 is LNHDA and CDR2 is SQIVND (reference sequence). The CDR3 runs to 17 residues. Here the CDR3 DNA reads TGTGCCAGTAGTTTCGGGACTAGCGGGAGTAAGGGTGACGAGCAGTACTTC. It codes for CASSFGTSGSKGDEQYF.

The chain couples TRBV27 to TRBJ2-2; a weak D match, TRBD2 (5 bases). Trimming pared 0 bases from V and 3 bases from J, leaving 20 bases between. Per germline, CDR1 MNHEY and CDR2 SMNVEV (reference sequence). CDR3 size: 19 residues. The CDR3 region has the DNA TGTGCCAGCAGTTTATCGATCCTTAGGCTAGAGGAGGACACCGGGGAGCTGTTTTTT. This codes for CASSLSILRLEEDTGELFF.

The chain couples TRBV2 to TRBJ2-3; 12 bases line up with TRBD2. With V trimmed by 7 bases and J by 5 bases, 7 bases remained unmatched. The CDR3 has 15 residues. Germline CDR1 reads SNHLY; CDR2 reads FYNNEI. The CDR3 region has the DNA TGTGCCAGCAACGTTAGACTAGCGGGAGAAGATACGCAGTATTTT. As protein: CASNVRLAGEDTQYF.

This clone appeared a few times. This chain connects TRBV5-1 to TRBJ1-1; D gene uncertain. In germline, CDR1 is SGHRS, CDR2 YFSETQ. The V gene lost 1 base and the J gene lost 1 base, with 8 bases spanning the gap. The length of the CDR3 is 14 residues. The CDR3 sequence is CASSLRGGNTEAFF. DNA for the CDR3: TGCGCCAGCAGCTTGCGAGGAGGGAACACTGAAGCTTTCTTT.

This chain uses TRBV30 with TRBJ2-4, with 7 bases that match TRBD2. V shed 1 base, J shed 8 bases, and the junction held 5 bases outside the gene matches. Germline V gene lookup returns CDR1 GTSNPN and CDR2 SVGIG (reference sequence). The CDR3 contains 13 residues. The CDR3 here is CAWSARGVDIQYF. DNA for the CDR3: TGTGCCTGGAGTGCCCGGGGGGTAGACATTCAGTACTTC.

The chain is built from TRBV6-4 and TRBJ1-4; 10 bases are shared with TRBD1. The CDR3 is made up of 14 amino acids. CDR1 and CDR2 from the germline V gene are MRHNA and SNTAGT. V dropped 4 bases and J dropped 7; count of bases not matched to a gene: 3. The CDR3 region has the DNA TGTGCCAGCAGTGCGGACAGGGGGAGTGAAAAACTGTTTTTT. It translates to CASSADRGSEKLFF.

This clone was seen only a few times. This sequence joins TRBV4-1 and TRBJ2-1, with 7 positions matching TRBD1. Per the germline V gene, CDR1 is MGHRA and CDR2 is YSYEKL. The V and J ends lost 4 bases and 0 bases, in that order; junction bases with no gene match: 3. The CDR3 is 15 amino acids. For the CDR3, the DNA is TGCGCCAGCAGCCTCCGGGACAGCTCCTACAATGAGCAGTTCTTC. Amino acids: CASSLRDSSYNEQFF.

The V gene is TRBV7-3, the J gene TRBJ2-7; 7 bases fit TRBD1. J was trimmed by 2 bases and V by 2 bases; bases with no gene match: 3. In germline, CDR1 is SGHTA, CDR2 FQGTGA. The CDR3 sequence is 14 residues long. CDR3 coding DNA: TGTGCCAGCAGCTTAGGGACAGCCCCCTACGAGCAGTACTTC. Translated: CASSLGTAPYEQYF.